The 26 T cell receptor beta chains given below trace back to one sample, sequenced in a study of human T cells and chemical hapten exposure. MiXCR was run by TCRdb on the RACE reads, yielding one entry per CDR3 protein. The table lists around 50,000 distinct CDR3 sequences, 9.3% of them singletons. As for time point: patch test 1, 2 weeks after DPC sensitization. Treatment in this sample: therapeutic diphenylcyclopropenone sensitization with weekly scalp DPC. The input for sequencing was whole blood, taken in connection with sensitization to the hapten diphenylcyclopropenone (DPC). These receptors were collected from a middle-aged woman with alopecia areata. Some clones in this sample may be carry-over from other donors' samples.

This clonotype was recorded a few times. As DNA, the CDR3 is TGCAGCGTTGAAGGGAGGGCGGCCGGGGAGACCCAGTACTTC. Residues: CSVEGRAAGETQYF. This chain uses TRBV29-1 with TRBJ2-5; TRBD2 might be the D (6 bases). V lost 1 base, J lost 5 bases, and 14 bases lay in between. The CDR3 is 14 amino acids. Germline V CDR1 and CDR2: SQVTM, ANQGSEA.

This clonotype has just a few counts. The genes are TRBV19 and TRBJ2-3; 10 nucleotides line up with TRBD1. The CDR3 has 14 amino acids. CDR1 is LNHDA, CDR2 SQIVND, per germline (reference sequence). V lost 9 bases and J lost 3; bases outside the gene matches: 6. CDR3 in amino acids: CASHDRGRTDTQYF. The CDR3 bases are TGTGCCAGCCACGACAGGGGGCGGACAGATACGCAGTATTTT.

V and J are TRBV5-1 and TRBJ2-3; D not resolved. Trimming shortened V by 0 bases and J by 1 base, and 9 bases separated the two germline ends. The CDR3 runs to 15 residues. Germline V CDR1 and CDR2: SGHRS, YFSETQ. The chain's CDR3 is CASSLAMGRTDTQYF. In DNA, the CDR3 is TGCGCCAGCAGCTTGGCCATGGGTCGCACAGATACGCAGTATTTT.

This clonotype was counted at least ten times. This chain connects TRBV9 to TRBJ2-3; TRBD1 matches 8 bases. CDR1 SGDLS and CDR2 YYNGEE come from the germline V gene. The CDR3 runs 16 residues. The ends lost 0 bases at V and 4 bases at J; junction bases unmatched: 7. The CDR3 region has the DNA TGTGCCAGCAGCGTAGGGTCAGGGGGCGCGCCAGATACGCAGTATTTT. Its translation: CASSVGSGGAPDTQYF.

This clonotype was seen repeatedly, ten times or more. The chain has TRBV29-1 and TRBJ2-2; no firm D call. V shed 6 bases and J shed 3 bases, with 8 bases lying between them. Looked up from germline, CDR1 is SQVTM and CDR2 is ANQGSEA. The CDR3 length is 12 residues. CDR3: CSVGLDTGELFF. For the CDR3, the DNA is TGCAGCGTGGGTTTGGACACCGGGGAGCTGTTTTTT.

The table lists this clonotype with many counts. The CDR3 spells CASSSLLGGGDYEQYF. In DNA form, the CDR3 reads TGTGCCAGCAGCTCCCTTTTAGGCGGGGGGGACTACGAGCAGTACTTC. V usage is TRBV7-9 and J usage is TRBJ2-7, with 9 bases aligning to TRBD2. Germline V gene sequence: CDR1 SEHNR, CDR2 FQNEAQ (reference sequence). With V trimmed by 4 bases and J by 3 bases, 10 bases remained unmatched. The CDR3 spans 16 residues.

This clonotype was seen many times. This chain joins TRBV9 and TRBJ1-1, with 8 bases that match TRBD1. CDR1 and CDR2 from the germline V gene are SGDLS and YYNGEE. Germline trimming cut 1 base from V and 7 bases from J; bases unmatched to any gene: 9. This CDR3 is 15 amino acids long. The CDR3 DNA sequence: TGTGCCAGCAGCGTATTAATGGGACAGGTGAATGAAGCTTTCTTT. This translates into CASSVLMGQVNEAFF.

This sequence joins TRBV5-6 and TRBJ2-7; D gene ambiguous. Per the germline V gene, CDR1 is SGHDT and CDR2 is YYEEEE. This CDR3 has 12 amino acids. V lost 4 bases, J lost 3 bases, and 8 bases lay in between. CDR3 residues: CASSPRSYEQYF. CDR3 nucleotide sequence: TGTGCCAGCAGCCCCCGGAGCTACGAGCAGTACTTC. The full variable domain, with the rest looked up from reference TRBV5-6 and TRBJ2-7, is DAGVTQSPTHLIKTRGQQVTLRCSPKSGHDTVSWYQQALGQGPQFIFQYYEEEERQRGNFPDRFSGHQFPNYSSELNVNALLLGDSALYLCASSPRSYEQYFGPGTRLTVT.

This clonotype showed up many times. The chain joins TRBV7-9 to TRBJ1-6; unclear D gene. Trimming removed 3 bases at V and 8 bases at J, with 11 bases between. Germline V CDR1 and CDR2: SEHNR, FQNEAQ (reference sequence). The length of the CDR3 is 14 residues. This chain's CDR3 is CASSLTAFDSPLHF. The DNA of the CDR3 is TGTGCCAGCAGCTTGACGGCGTTCGATTCACCCCTCCACTTT.

This clonotype has a handful of counts. J is TRBJ2-5 and V is TRBV7-9, with 8 positions matching TRBD1. After removal of 5 bases from V and 2 bases from J, the junction contained 7 bases not matched to a gene. The CDR3 spans 15 residues. Germline V CDR1 and CDR2: SEHNR, FQNEAQ (reference sequence). CDR3 in amino acids: CASSQSGTGQETQYF. In nucleotides, the CDR3 is TGTGCCAGCAGCCAATCCGGGACAGGTCAAGAGACCCAGTACTTC.

The sample holds many counts of this clonotype. The gene calls are TRBV7-3 and TRBJ1-1, with 7 bases fitting TRBD1. J was trimmed by 3 bases and V by 4 bases; bases with no gene match: 8. CDR3 length: 15 residues. The germline CDR1 and CDR2 sequences are SGHTA and FQGTGA. The CDR3 nucleotides are TGTGCCAGCAGCTCTCAACAGGGGATATACACTGAAGCTTTCTTT. It translates to CASSSQQGIYTEAFF.

The chain links TRBV6-1 to TRBJ1-1; no clear D. The V gene lost 10 bases and the J gene lost 5 bases, with 14 bases spanning the gap. The CDR3 contains 12 residues. The germline CDR1 and CDR2 sequences are MNHNS and SASEGT. The chain's CDR3 is CATDFRGTEAFF. The DNA of the CDR3 is TGTGCCACCGACTTCCGGGGAACTGAAGCTTTCTTT.

This clonotype was counted only a few times. This chain uses TRBV5-1 with TRBJ2-3; TRBD2 is a possible D gene (6 bases). V dropped 5 bases and J dropped 7 bases, with 20 bases sitting between them. The CDR3 has 15 residues. CDR1 and CDR2 (germline): SGHRS, YFSETQ. The DNA for the CDR3 is TGCGCCAGCAGAGTCCGGGACTCTTTCCTACATACGCAGTATTTT. It is translated as CASRVRDSFLHTQYF.

This clonotype appeared a few times. The V gene is TRBV30, the J gene TRBJ2-5, with 8 nucleotides matching TRBD1. This CDR3 has 14 residues. V lost 4 bases and J lost 3; bases outside the gene matches: 7. Germline V gives CDR1 GTSNPN, CDR2 SVGIG (reference sequence). CDR3 region: CAWIDRGGKETQYF. CDR3 DNA: TGTGCCTGGATTGACAGGGGAGGTAAAGAGACCCAGTACTTC.

The table lists this clonotype with many counts. V usage is TRBV5-6 and J usage is TRBJ1-1; D not certain. The germline gives CDR1 SGHDT, CDR2 YYEEEE. CDR3 length equals 16 residues. Trimming cost V 0 bases and J 3 bases, with 15 bases left between them. DNA for the CDR3: TGTGCCAGCAGCTTGGCCGTCGGGGTAACGGACACTGAAGCTTTCTTT. As protein: CASSLAVGVTDTEAFF.

This clonotype was recorded at least ten times. The rearrangement uses TRBV6-1 and TRBJ1-2, with D hard to call. CDR1 and CDR2 (germline): MNHNS, SASEGT. The CDR3 sequence is 13 residues long. With 5 bases removed from V and 2 bases from J, the gap between germline ends came to 9 bases. The CDR3 DNA sequence: TGTGCCAGCAGTCCCTTAAGAAACTATGGCTACACCTTC. Translating gives CASSPLRNYGYTF.

As regards this clonotype: A much larger clonotype is one base distant, so this may be a read error. The chain uses TRBV2 and TRBJ2-5; 13 bases line up with TRBD2. Germline lookup yields CDR1 SNHLY and CDR2 FYNNEI. The V and J ends lost 4 bases and 9 bases, in that order; junction bases with no gene match: 8. The CDR3 is 15 amino acids. The CDR3 DNA reads TGTGCCAGCAGTGGGACTAGCGGGGGATCAGGGGCCCAGTACTTC. It codes for CASSGTSGGSGAQYF.

This rearrangement joins TRBV15 to TRBJ2-5, with unresolved D. This CDR3 has 14 amino acids. Germline V gives CDR1 LNHNV, CDR2 YYDKDF (reference sequence). Trimming pared 1 base from V and 4 bases from J, leaving 10 bases between. The CDR3 is CATSRVGLVETQYF. The CDR3 DNA reads TGTGCCACCAGCAGAGTTGGGCTAGTAGAGACCCAGTACTTC. The entire variable domain, with the rest obtained from reference TRBV15 and TRBJ2-5, is as follows: DAMVIQNPRYQVTQFGKPVTLSCSQTLNHNVMYWYQQKSSQAPKLLFHYYDKDFNNEADTPDNFQSRRPNTSFCFLDIRSPGLGDTAMYLCATSRVGLVETQYFGPGTRLLVL.

The chain combines TRBV21-1 with TRBJ2-2; the table's D call, TRBD1, was not checked against the DNA. TRBV21-1 is given as a pseudogene. The CDR3 loop spans 14 amino acids. The CDR3: CAIPDRPNTGELFF. The DNA for the CDR3 is TGTGCCATCCCGGACAGACCGAATACCGGGGAGCTGTTTTTT.

The rearrangement joins TRBV12-3 or TRBV12-4 to TRBJ1-5, with D possibly matching TRBD1 (6 bases). The CDR3 is 15 amino acids. Trimming removed 2 bases from V and 5 bases from J, with 13 bases in between. This CDR3 reads CASSLLGGPHQPQHF. CDR3 coding DNA: TGTGCCAGCAGTTTATTGGGGGGGCCGCATCAGCCCCAGCATTTT.

The V call is TRBV27, the J call TRBJ1-6; maybe TRBD1 (6 bases). V lost 3 bases to trimming and J lost 9 bases, with 15 bases between them. Germline V gene lookup returns CDR1 MNHEY and CDR2 SMNVEV (reference sequence). The CDR3 runs to 15 residues. This chain's CDR3 is CASSFQQGAGSPLHF. DNA for the CDR3: TGTGCCAGCAGTTTCCAACAGGGAGCGGGTTCACCCCTCCACTTT.

V is TRBV12-3 or TRBV12-4 and J is TRBJ1-6, with D possibly matching TRBD1 (5 bases). V was trimmed by 2 bases and J by 8 bases, leaving 16 bases between them. The CDR3 runs 16 residues. The CDR3 loop is CASSLPPGPTDSPLHF. The CDR3 region has the DNA TGTGCCAGCAGTTTACCCCCGGGACCGACGGATTCACCCCTCCACTTT.

This clonotype was counted at least ten times. J is TRBJ2-7 and V is TRBV29-1; D is possibly TRBD2 (6 bases). CDR3 length equals 13 residues. Germline CDR1 reads SQVTM; CDR2 reads ANQGSEA. Trimming removed 1 base at V and 2 bases at J, with 9 bases between. CDR3 sequence: CSVEGGEAYEQYF. In DNA form, the CDR3 reads TGCAGCGTTGAAGGAGGGGAGGCCTACGAGCAGTACTTC.

In its sample, this clonotype was seen a few times. The chain combines TRBV30 with TRBJ1-1; D is possibly TRBD1 (6 bases). Trimming cost V 5 bases and J 5 bases, with 12 bases left between them. Germline V gene sequence: CDR1 GTSNPN, CDR2 SVGIG (reference sequence). The CDR3 has 12 amino acids. The CDR3: CAWQRGATEAFF. The DNA of the CDR3 is TGTGCCTGGCAGCGGGGGGCGACTGAAGCTTTCTTT.

This clonotype was recorded many times. This sequence joins TRBV12-3 or TRBV12-4 and TRBJ1-2, with D possibly TRBD1 on 6 matching bases. The V end lost 5 bases, the J end lost 0 bases, and 10 bases lay between the germline ends. The CDR3 extends over 14 amino acids. The chain's CDR3 is CASSQYRANYGYTF. The CDR3 DNA follows: TGTGCCAGCAGTCAATACAGGGCTAACTATGGCTACACCTTC.

This clonotype has ten or more counts. V is TRBV27 and J is TRBJ1-6, with D possibly matching TRBD1 (6 bases). This CDR3 region has 17 residues. Germline CDR1 and CDR2: MNHEY and SMNVEV (reference sequence). Trimming left V 0 bases short and J 11 bases short, with 20 bases between. The CDR3 region is CASSLSGAGIPKPPLHF. CDR3 coding DNA: TGTGCCAGCAGTTTATCGGGGGCAGGGATCCCCAAGCCACCCCTCCACTTT.